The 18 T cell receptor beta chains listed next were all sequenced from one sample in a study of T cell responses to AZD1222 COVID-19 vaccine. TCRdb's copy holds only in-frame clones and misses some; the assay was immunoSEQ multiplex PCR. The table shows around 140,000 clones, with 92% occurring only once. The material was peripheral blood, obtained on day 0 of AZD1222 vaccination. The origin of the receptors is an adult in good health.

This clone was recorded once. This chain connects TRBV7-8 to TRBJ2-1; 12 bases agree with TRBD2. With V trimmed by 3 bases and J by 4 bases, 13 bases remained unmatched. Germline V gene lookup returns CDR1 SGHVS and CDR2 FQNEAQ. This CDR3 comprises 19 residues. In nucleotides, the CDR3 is TGTGCCAGCAGCTTGGGGATGATTTCCGGGACTAGCGGGTACAATGAGCAGTTCTTC. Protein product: CASSLGMISGTSGYNEQFF.

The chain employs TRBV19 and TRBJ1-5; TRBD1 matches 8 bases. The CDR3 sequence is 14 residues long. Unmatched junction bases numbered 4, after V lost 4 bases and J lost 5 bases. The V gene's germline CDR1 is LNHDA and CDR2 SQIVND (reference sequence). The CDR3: CASSTGTGYQPQHF. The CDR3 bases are TGTGCCAGTAGTACGGGGACAGGCTATCAGCCCCAGCATTTT.

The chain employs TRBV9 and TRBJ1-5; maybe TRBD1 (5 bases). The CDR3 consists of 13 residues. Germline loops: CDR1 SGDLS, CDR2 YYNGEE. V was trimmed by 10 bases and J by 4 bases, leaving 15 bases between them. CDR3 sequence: CAGAPGPNQPQHF. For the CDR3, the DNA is TGTGCCGGAGCCCCAGGGCCAAATCAGCCCCAGCATTTT. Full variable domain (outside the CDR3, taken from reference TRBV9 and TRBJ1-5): DSGVTQTPKHLITATGQRVTLRCSPRSGDLSVYWYQQSLDQGLQFLIQYYNGEERAKGNILERFSAQQFPDLHSELNLSSLELGDSALYFCAGAPGPNQPQHFGDGTRLSIL.

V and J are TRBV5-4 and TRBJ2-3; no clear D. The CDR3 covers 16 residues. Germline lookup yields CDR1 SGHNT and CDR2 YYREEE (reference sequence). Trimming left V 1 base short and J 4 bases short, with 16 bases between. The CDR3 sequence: CASSLSGRPRSDTQYF. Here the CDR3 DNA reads TGTGCCAGCAGCTTGTCCGGCAGGCCAAGGTCAGATACGCAGTATTTT. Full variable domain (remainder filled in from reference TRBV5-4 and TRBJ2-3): ETGVTQSPTHLIKTRGQQVTLRCSSQSGHNTVSWYQQALGQGPQFIFQYYREEENGRGNFPPRFSGLQFPNYSSELNVNALELDDSALYLCASSLSGRPRSDTQYFGPGTRLTVL.

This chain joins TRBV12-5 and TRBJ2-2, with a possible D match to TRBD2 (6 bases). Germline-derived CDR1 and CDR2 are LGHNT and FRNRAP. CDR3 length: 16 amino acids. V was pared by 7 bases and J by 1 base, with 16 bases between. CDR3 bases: TGTGCTAGTGCGGGGGTTCCATTCGGGAACACCGGGGAGCTGTTTTTT. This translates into CASAGVPFGNTGELFF.

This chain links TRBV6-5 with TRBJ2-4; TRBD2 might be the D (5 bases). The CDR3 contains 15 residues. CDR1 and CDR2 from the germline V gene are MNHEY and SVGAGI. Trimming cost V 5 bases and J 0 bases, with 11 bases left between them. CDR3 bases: TGTGCCAGCAGTCATAGTGGACTAGCCAAAAACATTCAGTACTTC. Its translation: CASSHSGLAKNIQYF.

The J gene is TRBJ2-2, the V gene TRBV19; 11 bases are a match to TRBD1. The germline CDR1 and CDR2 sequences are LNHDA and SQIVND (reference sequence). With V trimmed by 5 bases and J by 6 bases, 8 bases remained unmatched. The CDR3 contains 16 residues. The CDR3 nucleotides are TGTGCCAGTAGTGCCCGGGACAGGGGGTTGGCCGGGGAGCTGTTTTTT. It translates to CASSARDRGLAGELFF.

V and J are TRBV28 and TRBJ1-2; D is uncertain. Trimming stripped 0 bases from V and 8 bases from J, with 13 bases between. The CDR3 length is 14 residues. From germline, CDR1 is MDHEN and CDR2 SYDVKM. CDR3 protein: CASSLWVSPGGYTF. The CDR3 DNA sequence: TGTGCCAGCAGTTTATGGGTCAGCCCGGGGGGCTACACCTTC.

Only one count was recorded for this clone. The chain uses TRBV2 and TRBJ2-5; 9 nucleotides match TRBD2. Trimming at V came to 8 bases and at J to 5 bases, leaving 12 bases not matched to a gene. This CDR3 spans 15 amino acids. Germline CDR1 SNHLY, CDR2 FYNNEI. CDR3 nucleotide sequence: TGTGCCAGCGGGGAACTAGCGGGTTCTGGGGAGACCCAGTACTTC. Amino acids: CASGELAGSGETQYF.

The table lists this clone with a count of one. This chain's CDR3 is CASSRGGREKNEQFF. CDR3 sequence (DNA): TGTGCCAGCAGCCGTGGGGGCAGGGAAAAGAATGAGCAGTTCTTC. This rearrangement joins TRBV7-3 to TRBJ2-1, with a tentative D call TRBD1 (6 bases). The CDR3 loop spans 15 amino acids. V gave up 5 bases and J gave up 7 bases, with 18 bases separating them. Germline V gene sequence: CDR1 SGHTA, CDR2 FQGTGA. Supplemented by reference TRBV7-3 and TRBJ2-1, the full variable domain reads GAGVSQTPSNKVTEKGKYVELRCDPISGHTALYWYRQSLGQGPEFLIYFQGTGAADDSGLPNDRFFAVRPEGSVSTLKIQRTERGDSAVYLCASSRGGREKNEQFFGPGTRLTVL.

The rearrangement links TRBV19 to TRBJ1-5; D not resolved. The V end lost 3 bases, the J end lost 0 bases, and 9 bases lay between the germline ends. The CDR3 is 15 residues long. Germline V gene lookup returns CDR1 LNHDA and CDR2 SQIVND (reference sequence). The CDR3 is CASSMFLGSNQPQHF. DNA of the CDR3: TGTGCCAGTAGTATGTTTCTTGGTAGCAATCAGCCCCAGCATTTT.

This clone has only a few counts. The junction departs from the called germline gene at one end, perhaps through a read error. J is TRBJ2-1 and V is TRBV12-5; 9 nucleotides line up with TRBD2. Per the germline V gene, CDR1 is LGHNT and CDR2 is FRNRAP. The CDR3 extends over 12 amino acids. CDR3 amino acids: CASGLDTGLALF. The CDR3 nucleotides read TGTGCTAGTGGTTTGGACACGGGACTAGCCCTCTTC.

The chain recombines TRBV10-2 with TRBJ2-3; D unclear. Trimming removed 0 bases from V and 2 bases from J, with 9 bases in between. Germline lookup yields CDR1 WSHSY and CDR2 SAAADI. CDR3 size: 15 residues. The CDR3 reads CASSESGVSTDTQYF. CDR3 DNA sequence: TGCGCCAGCAGTGAGTCAGGTGTTTCCACAGATACGCAGTATTTT.

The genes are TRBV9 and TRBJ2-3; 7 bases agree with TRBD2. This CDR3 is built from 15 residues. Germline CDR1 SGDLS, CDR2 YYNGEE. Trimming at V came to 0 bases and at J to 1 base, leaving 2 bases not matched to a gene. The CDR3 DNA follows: TGTGCCAGCAGCGTAGCGGGGGGTGGCACAGATACGCAGTATTTT. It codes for CASSVAGGGTDTQYF.

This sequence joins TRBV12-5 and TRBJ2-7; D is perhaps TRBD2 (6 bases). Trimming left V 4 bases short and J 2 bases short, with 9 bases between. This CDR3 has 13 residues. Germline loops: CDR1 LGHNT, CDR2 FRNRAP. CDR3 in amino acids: CASGSGVTYEQYF. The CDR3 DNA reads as TGTGCTAGTGGTTCGGGAGTCACCTACGAGCAGTACTTC.

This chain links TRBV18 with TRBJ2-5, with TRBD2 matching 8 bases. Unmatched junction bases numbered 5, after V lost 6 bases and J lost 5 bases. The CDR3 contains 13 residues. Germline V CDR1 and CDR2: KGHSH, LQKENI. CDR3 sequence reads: CASSRGARETQYF. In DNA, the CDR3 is TGTGCCAGCTCGCGGGGGGCGCGGGAGACCCAGTACTTC.

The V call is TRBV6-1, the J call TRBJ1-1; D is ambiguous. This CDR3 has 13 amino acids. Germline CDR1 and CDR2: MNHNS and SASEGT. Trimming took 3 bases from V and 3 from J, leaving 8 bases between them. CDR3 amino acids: CASSDRIHTEAFF. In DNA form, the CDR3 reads TGTGCCAGCAGTGATAGGATCCACACTGAAGCTTTCTTT.

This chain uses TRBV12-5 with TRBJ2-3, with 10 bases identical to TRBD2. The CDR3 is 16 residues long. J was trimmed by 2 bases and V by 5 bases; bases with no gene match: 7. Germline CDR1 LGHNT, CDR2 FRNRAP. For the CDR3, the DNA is TGTGCTAGTGGTCCCGGACTAGCGGAGAACACAGATACGCAGTATTTT. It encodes CASGPGLAENTDTQYF.